The 7 T cell receptor beta chains below come from one sample, sequenced in a study of blood T cell repertoires in COVID-19. Clones were read by immunoSEQ multiplex PCR, and TCRdb kept only the in-frame ones, dropping some. The data hold 60,000 or so clones, with around 87% observed a single time. Input material: peripheral blood. The receptor set was obtained from a man between 60 and 75 years old with active or convalescent COVID-19.

The J gene is TRBJ2-2, the V gene TRBV19; TRBD2 matches at 7 bases. The CDR3 spans 13 residues. Trimming cost V 11 bases and J 3 bases; bases outside gene matches: 6. Germline V CDR1 and CDR2: LNHDA, SQIVND (reference sequence). The CDR3 loop is CAARGVYTGELFF. The CDR3, as DNA: TGTGCCGCCCGGGGGGTTTACACCGGGGAGCTGTTTTTT.

The rearrangement links TRBV4-3 to TRBJ1-2; D is unresolved. The CDR3 extends over 14 amino acids. Germline loops: CDR1 LGHNA, CDR2 YSLEER. V was trimmed by 1 base and J by 1 base, leaving 7 bases between them. The CDR3 is CASSQGQDNYGYTF. In DNA form, the CDR3 reads TGCGCCAGCAGCCAAGGTCAGGATAACTATGGCTACACCTTC.

This clone was observed once. The CDR3 sequence is CASILQGSKYNEQFF. In DNA, the CDR3 is TGTGCCAGCATTTTACAGGGCTCGAAGTACAATGAGCAGTTCTTC. V gene TRBV2 combines with J gene TRBJ2-1, with D perhaps TRBD1 (6 bases). Trimming stripped 7 bases from V and 4 bases from J, with 17 bases between. The germline V gene encodes CDR1 SNHLY and CDR2 FYNNEI. This CDR3 has 15 residues.

This clone has a single count. The genes are TRBV7-6 and TRBJ1-2; D ambiguous. Trimming took off 2 bases at V and 0 bases at J, with 16 bases between the two ends. Per the germline V gene, CDR1 is SGHVS and CDR2 is FNYEAQ. The CDR3 is made up of 17 amino acids. In DNA, the CDR3 is TGTGCCAGCAGCTTAAATGGCAGGACTGCTACTAACTATGGCTACACCTTC. Translated: CASSLNGRTATNYGYTF.

This clone was seen a few times. This chain joins TRBV6-5 and TRBJ1-2; TRBD1 is a possible D gene (6 bases). Deletions cut 10 bases from V and 4 bases from J, with 10 bases between. Germline assignment: CDR1 MNHEY and CDR2 SVGAGI. The CDR3 totals 11 residues. The CDR3 here is CAIRGGYGYTF. In nucleotides, the CDR3 is TGTGCCATAAGAGGGGGCTATGGCTACACCTTC.

This clone was found once. This chain joins TRBV13 and TRBJ2-5; D is ambiguous. CDR3 size: 14 residues. V lost 0 bases and J 7 bases, leaving 12 bases between the germline ends. Germline CDR1 is PRHDT and CDR2 is FYEKMQ (reference sequence). CDR3 loop: CASSLGRLAATQYF. Here the CDR3 DNA reads TGTGCCAGCAGCTTAGGGAGACTGGCGGCGACCCAGTACTTC.

This sequence joins TRBV19 and TRBJ1-1; TRBD1 matches 12 bases. This CDR3 is built from 16 residues. With 6 bases clipped from V and 5 bases from J, the junction kept 10 bases outside the gene matches. Germline V gene sequence: CDR1 LNHDA, CDR2 SQIVND (reference sequence). The CDR3, as DNA: TGTGCCAGTAGGAAAGGGACAGGGGGCGCCCATACTGAAGCTTTCTTT. Translation: CASRKGTGGAHTEAFF.